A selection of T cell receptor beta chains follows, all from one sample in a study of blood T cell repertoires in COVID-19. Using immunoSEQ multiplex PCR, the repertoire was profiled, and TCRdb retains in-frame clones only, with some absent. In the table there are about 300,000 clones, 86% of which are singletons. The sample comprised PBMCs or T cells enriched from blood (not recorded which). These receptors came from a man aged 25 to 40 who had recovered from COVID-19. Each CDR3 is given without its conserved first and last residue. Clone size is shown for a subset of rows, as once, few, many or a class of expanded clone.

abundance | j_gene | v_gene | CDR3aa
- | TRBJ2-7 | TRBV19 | ASSTGTGILNEQY
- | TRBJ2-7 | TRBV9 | ASSSGTSGAPYEQY
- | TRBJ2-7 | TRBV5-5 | ASSPGTNSYEQY
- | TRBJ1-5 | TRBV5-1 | ASSFGRGREESNQPQH
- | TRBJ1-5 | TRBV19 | ASSQGQGIPQH
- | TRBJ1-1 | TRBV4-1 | ASSQRDRLNTEAF
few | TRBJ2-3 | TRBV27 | ASSFWPGQGSDTQY
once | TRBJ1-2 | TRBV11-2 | ASSTRGIGYGYT
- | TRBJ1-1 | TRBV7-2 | ASSPVDSRQAF
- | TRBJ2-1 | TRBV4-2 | ASSQDLQRGGALYEQF
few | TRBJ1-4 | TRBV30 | AWSRRARTNEKLF
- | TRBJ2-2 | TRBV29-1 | SVERQPTGELF
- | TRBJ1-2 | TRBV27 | ASRPKSGTLYGYT
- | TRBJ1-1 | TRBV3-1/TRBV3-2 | ASSQGGSEAF
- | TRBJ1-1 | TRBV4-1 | ASSQGTTEAF
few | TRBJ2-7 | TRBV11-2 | ASSRGQVAYEQY
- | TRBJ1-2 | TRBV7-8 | ASSLASSANYGYT
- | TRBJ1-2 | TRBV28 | ASRATGDGYT
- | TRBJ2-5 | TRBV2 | ASSPGTGDRETQY
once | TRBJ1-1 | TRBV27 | ASSTPGVGTEAF
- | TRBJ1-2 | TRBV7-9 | ALETGVGGYT
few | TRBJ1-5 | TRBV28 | ASTPSPSNQPQH
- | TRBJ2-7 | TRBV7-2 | ASSYQDYLSYEQY
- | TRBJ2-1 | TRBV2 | ASRETSGSYNEQF
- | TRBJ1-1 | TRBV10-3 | AIRRTGSDTEAF
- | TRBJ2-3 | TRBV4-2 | ASSQASLAGGVSGNTQY
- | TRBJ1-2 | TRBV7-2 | ASSHTGWDYGYT
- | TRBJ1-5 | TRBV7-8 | ASSSQGVAGPQH
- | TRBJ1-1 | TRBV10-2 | ASSERQGNTEAF
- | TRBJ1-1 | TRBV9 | ASSVGQGDVAF
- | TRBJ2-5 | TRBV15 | ATSRRDRPQETQY
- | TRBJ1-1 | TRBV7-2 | ASSFGGNTEAF
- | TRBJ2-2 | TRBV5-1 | ASLKIAGGATGELF
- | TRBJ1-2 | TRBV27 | ASSHRQGVVSYGYT
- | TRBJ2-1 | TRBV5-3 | ARSLSFVRGRIEQF
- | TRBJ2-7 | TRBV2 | ASIPGLAGYEQY
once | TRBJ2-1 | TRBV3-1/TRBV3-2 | ASSRRGQSGAGGPKNEQF
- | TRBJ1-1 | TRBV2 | ASGLGLMNTEAF
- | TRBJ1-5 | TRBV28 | ALGGRGNQPQH
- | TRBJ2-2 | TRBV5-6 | ASSFPGRTGELF
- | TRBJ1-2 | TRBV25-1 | ASRGTGTGNYGYT
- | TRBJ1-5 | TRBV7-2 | ASSLRGEGDSNQPQH
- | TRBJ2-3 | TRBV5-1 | ASSGTSGTDTQY
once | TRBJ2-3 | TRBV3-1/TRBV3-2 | ASGRGASTDTQY
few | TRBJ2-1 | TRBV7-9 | ASSSTVEYNEQF
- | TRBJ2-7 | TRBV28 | ASSIETSGGPN
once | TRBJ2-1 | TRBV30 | AWRATGEQF
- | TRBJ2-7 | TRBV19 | ASSPYRDSAYEQY